These T cell receptor beta chains were read from a single sample in a study of blood T cell repertoires in COVID-19. Clones were read by immunoSEQ multiplex PCR, and TCRdb kept only the in-frame ones, dropping some. The sample includes about 380,000 clones, 87% of them seen just once. Sequences were obtained from PBMCs or T cells enriched from blood (not recorded which). All receptors come from a man younger than 45 who had recovered from COVID-19. Each CDR3 is given with its conserved first and last residue. The D gene is left open where the match is weak. Some rows mark clone size as missing; the rest say once, few, many or name a class of expanded clone.

>TRBJ1-1|.|.|TRBV11-2
TGTGCCAGCAGCTTCGGCACTGAAGCTTTCTTT
CASSFGTEAFF
>TRBJ2-2|.|.|TRBV14
TGTGCCAGCAGCCCCATGGCGGTCCCGAACACCGGGGAGCTGTTTTTT
CASSPMAVPNTGELFF
>TRBJ1-1|.|.|TRBV29-1
TGCAGCGCGGGTCCCAGGGGTAACACTGAAGCTTTCTTT
CSAGPRGNTEAFF
>TRBJ1-2|.|.|TRBV28
TGTGTTGTGGTTGGACAGAACTATGGCTACACCTTC
CVVVGQNYGYTF
>TRBJ2-3|.|.|TRBV5-4
TGTGCCAGCAGCCCATCCGGACCAGCGGACAGAAGCACAGATACGCAGTATTTT
CASSPSGPADRSTDTQYF
>TRBJ1-2|TRBD1|.|TRBV29-1
TGCAGCGTTGTAGGGACAGGGAAAGGCTACACCTTC
CSVVGTGKGYTF
>TRBJ1-5|.|.|TRBV7-9
TGTGCCAGCAGCGCCGAAGGGGCAAGCAATCAGCCCCAGCATTTT
CASSAEGASNQPQHF
>TRBJ1-1|.|once|TRBV27
TGTGCCAGCAGTACCGGGACTGTGATGAACACTGAAGCTTTCTTT
CASSTGTVMNTEAFF
>TRBJ1-2|.|.|TRBV30
TGTGCCGTGAAAGGGGAATGGTATGGCTACACCTTC
CAVKGEWYGYTF
>TRBJ1-5|TRBD1|few|TRBV5-4
TGTGCCAGCAGCTCGGACAGGGTGGGACAGCCCCAGCATTTT
CASSSDRVGQPQHF
>TRBJ2-7|.|.|TRBV12-3/TRBV12-4
TGTGCCAGCAGTTTCTCCAGGGTCTACGAGCAGTACTTC
CASSFSRVYEQYF
>TRBJ2-7|.|.|TRBV4-2
TGTGCCAGCAGCCAAAACCGGGCCTACGAGCAGTACTTC
CASSQNRAYEQYF
>TRBJ2-2|TRBD2|.|TRBV7-2
TGTGCCAGCAGCTCCAGACTAGCGTCGAACACCGGGGAGCTGTTTTTT
CASSSRLASNTGELFF
>TRBJ1-2|TRBD1|.|TRBV2
TGTGCCAGCAGGGGGACAGGGGACCCAGCTAACTATGGCTACACCTTC
CASRGTGDPANYGYTF
>TRBJ1-6|.|.|TRBV30
TGTGCCGGAACACGGAGCTCCTATAATTCACCCCTCCACTTT
CAGTRSSYNSPLHF
>TRBJ2-1|TRBD2|.|TRBV19
TGTGCCAGTAGTAGGGCCCGGGGACTAGCGGGGGGTTATAGCAATGAGCAGTTCTTC
CASSRARGLAGGYSNEQFF
>TRBJ1-1|.|.|TRBV27
TGTGCCAGCAGGAAGATCCCTATGAGGACTGAAGCTTTCTTT
CASRKIPMRTEAFF
>TRBJ2-7|.|.|TRBV5-4
TGTGCCAGCAGCACTCAGGATATCCACGTCTACGAGCAGTACTTC
CASSTQDIHVYEQYF